This T cell receptor beta chain originates from a study of blood T cell repertoires in COVID-19. On the study more broadly: There were acute and convalescent COVID-19 samples, and they came from the United States, Italy and Spain. Nucleic acid was either cDNA or gDNA, and it came from T cells, B-cell-depleted T cells, or PBMCs.

The CDR3 contains 16 residues. The ends were cut back, 5 bases at V and 3 bases at J, with 20 bases in the middle. Per the germline V gene, CDR1 is LNHDA and CDR2 is SQIVND (reference sequence). As handled by the study authors: The assay estimated nucleated cells by amplifying reference gene primers. Sequenced by immunoSEQ multiplex PCR; TCRdb stores in-frame clones only, minus some. The V and J calls and clone size were taken over from that table, and D and trimming were inferred from the DNA. The sample contains some 110,000 clones, around 85% of which appear only once. This receptor was identified in a man in his sixties or seventies who had recovered from COVID-19. Sample: peripheral blood. The gene calls are TRBV19 and TRBJ2-7; tentatively, D is TRBD1 (5 bases). CDR3 loop: CASSLTFTRGDYEQYF. The CDR3 nucleotides read TGTGCCAGTAGTCTCACGTTCACAAGGGGCGACTACGAGCAGTACTTC.